The 25 T cell receptor beta chains below were found in one sample sequenced in a study of human versus mouse CDR3 diversity and MHC coevolution. Generated by immunoSEQ multiplex PCR, the TCRdb table keeps only in-frame clones and is missing some. The profile covers some 82,000 clones, with roughly 95% appearing a single time and over 1.3% taken by the ten largest. Sequencing was done on a sample of naive CD4+ T cells from blood. Subset indicated: CD45RO-negative CD62L-positive naive CD4 T cells. Source of these receptors: a person between 30 and 69 years old in good health.

The CDR3 loop is CASSPRDRHTGELFF. In nucleotides, the CDR3 is TGTGCCAGCTCACCCCGGGACAGACACACCGGGGAGCTGTTTTTT. V and J are TRBV18 and TRBJ2-2; 7 nucleotides align to TRBD1. The CDR3 has 15 amino acids. Per germline, CDR1 KGHSH and CDR2 LQKENI. Germline trimming cut 3 bases from V and 3 bases from J; bases unmatched to any gene: 4.

The rearrangement uses TRBV7-2 and TRBJ2-3; D is possibly TRBD2 (5 bases). This CDR3 has 12 residues. Germline values: CDR1 SGHTA, CDR2 FQGNSA. V gave up 4 bases and J gave up 15 bases, with 17 bases separating them. The chain's CDR3 is CASSYLQETGYF. The CDR3 DNA sequence: TGTGCCAGCAGCTACCTCCAGGAGACGGGATATTTT.

The chain couples TRBV6-5 to TRBJ2-1; D remains ambiguous. The germline V gene encodes CDR1 MNHEY and CDR2 SVGAGI. CDR3 length: 13 amino acids. Trimming took 7 bases from V and 6 from J, leaving 13 bases between them. CDR3 in amino acids: CASISLYRNEQFF. DNA for the CDR3: TGTGCCAGCATTTCCCTATATCGCAATGAGCAGTTCTTC.

The CDR3 region is CASSFLGLAGGNYNEQYF. CDR3 sequence (DNA): TGTGCCAGCAGTTTCCTCGGACTAGCGGGAGGGAACTATAACGAGCAGTACTTC. The chain links TRBV27 to TRBJ2-7, with 15 nucleotides matching TRBD2. The germline gives CDR1 MNHEY, CDR2 SMNVEV (reference sequence). J was trimmed by 5 bases and V by 3 bases; bases with no gene match: 11. This CDR3 is 18 amino acids long.

The chain joins TRBV6-1 to TRBJ1-2; TRBD1 might be the D (6 bases). Germline lookup yields CDR1 MNHNS and CDR2 SASEGT. CDR3 length equals 14 residues. The V end was cut by 2 bases, the J end by 5 bases, with 12 bases between. The CDR3 nucleotides read TGTGCCAGCAGTGAAACCGACAGGTTTTATGGCTACACCTTC. Residues: CASSETDRFYGYTF.

The genes are TRBV6-6 and TRBJ2-7, with TRBD1 as a possible D gene (5 bases). V lost 7 bases to trimming and J lost 2 bases, with 15 bases between them. There are 14 residues in the CDR3. Germline assignment: CDR1 MNHNY and CDR2 SVGAGI (reference sequence). The CDR3 is CASTNQGRAYEQYF. Written as DNA, the CDR3 is TGTGCCAGCACAAACCAGGGCAGGGCCTACGAGCAGTACTTC.

This chain's CDR3 is CASSFQGWNSPLHF. CDR3 in DNA: TGTGCCAGCAGCTTTCAGGGGTGGAACTCACCCCTCCACTTT. V gene TRBV7-6 combines with J gene TRBJ1-6; possible D gene TRBD1, 6 bases. Trimming took 3 bases from V and 10 from J, leaving 13 bases between them. CDR1 SGHVS and CDR2 FNYEAQ come from the germline V gene. The CDR3 loop spans 14 amino acids.

The V call is TRBV28, the J call TRBJ2-3; TRBD2 is a possible D gene (7 bases). Germline CDR1 MDHEN, CDR2 SYDVKM. With 0 bases removed from V and 4 bases from J, the gap between germline ends came to 17 bases. CDR3 length: 17 residues. This CDR3 reads CASSLWGGGGFSDTQYF. Here the CDR3 DNA reads TGTGCCAGCAGTTTATGGGGGGGCGGGGGATTTTCAGATACGCAGTATTTT.

The chain has TRBV18 and TRBJ2-5, with TRBD2 as a possible D gene (5 bases). Per the germline V gene, CDR1 is KGHSH and CDR2 is LQKENI. This CDR3 comprises 15 residues. Trimming stripped 5 bases from V and 5 bases from J, with 18 bases between. CDR3 sequence (DNA): TGTGCCAGCTCATTAGAGCGAGGGCGGCGCGAGACCCAGTACTTC. Protein product: CASSLERGRRETQYF.

This chain connects TRBV6-5 to TRBJ1-1, with D possibly TRBD1 on 5 matching bases. This CDR3 is built from 13 residues. V lost 10 bases and J lost 1, with 13 bases in between. The germline V gene encodes CDR1 MNHEY and CDR2 SVGAGI. CDR3 amino acids: CATTGGTNTEAFF. In DNA form, the CDR3 reads TGTGCCACCACCGGGGGGACGAACACTGAAGCTTTCTTT.

The V call is TRBV5-8, the J call TRBJ2-7, with 7 bases identical to TRBD1. Germline CDR1 is SGHTS and CDR2 is YDEGEE. V was pared by 4 bases and J by 4 bases, with 8 bases of the junction left unmatched. This CDR3 comprises 14 residues. The CDR3 loop reads CASSGPGTVYEQYF. The CDR3 region has the DNA TGTGCCAGCAGCGGTCCCGGGACAGTGTACGAGCAGTACTTC. The variable domain in full, completed from reference TRBV5-8 and TRBJ2-7, reads EAGVTQSPTHLIKTRGQQATLRCSPISGHTSVYWYQQALGLGLQFLLWYDEGEERNRGNFPPRFSGRQFPNYSSELNVNALELEDSALYLCASSGPGTVYEQYFGPGTRLTVT.

J is TRBJ1-1 and V is TRBV9, with TRBD1 matching 7 bases. The trim removed 6 bases at V and 1 base at J, leaving 3 bases unmatched. CDR1 and CDR2 (germline): SGDLS, YYNGEE. This CDR3 has 13 amino acids. The CDR3 DNA reads TGTGCCAGCACAAGACAGGGGAACACTGAAGCTTTCTTT. As protein: CASTRQGNTEAFF.

This sequence joins TRBV7-2 and TRBJ2-1, with 10 bases lining up with TRBD1. The CDR3 has 14 amino acids. CDR1 and CDR2 (germline): SGHTA, FQGNSA. V was clipped by 2 bases and J by 9 bases; unmatched bases: 4. The CDR3 bases are TGTGCCAGCAGCTTAAGGACAGGGGGGGGTGAGCAGTTCTTC. It translates to CASSLRTGGGEQFF. Filled out from reference TRBV7-2 and TRBJ2-1, the complete variable domain reads GAGVSQSPSNKVTEKGKDVELRCDPISGHTALYWYRQSLGQGLEFLIYFQGNSAPDKSGLPSDRFSAERTGGSVSTLTIQRTQQEDSAVYLCASSLRTGGGEQFFGPGTRLTVL.

This chain connects TRBV18 to TRBJ1-3; D not certain. CDR3 size: 17 residues. Trimming pared 1 base from V and 2 bases from J, leaving 15 bases between. The V gene's germline CDR1 is KGHSH and CDR2 LQKENI. The CDR3: CASSPRNRTLAGNTIYF. CDR3 sequence (DNA): TGTGCCAGCTCACCACGCAACCGGACTCTAGCTGGAAACACCATATATTTT.

V gene TRBV11-2 combines with J gene TRBJ2-7; 7 bases are shared with TRBD1. V dropped 2 bases and J dropped 12; count of bases not matched to a gene: 13. Looked up from germline, CDR1 is SGHAT and CDR2 is FQNNGV. The CDR3 loop spans 14 amino acids. The CDR3: CASSLRDSFPARYF. The CDR3 DNA reads as TGTGCCAGCAGCTTACGGGACAGTTTCCCGGCTCGGTACTTC.

The chain has TRBV27 and TRBJ2-7, with 7 bases aligning to TRBD1. CDR3 length equals 16 residues. V gave up 5 bases and J gave up 1 base; unmatched junction bases: 11. CDR1 and CDR2 (germline): MNHEY, SMNVEV (reference sequence). This CDR3 is CASSERGTAKSYEQYF. In DNA, the CDR3 is TGTGCCAGCAGTGAACGAGGGACAGCAAAATCCTACGAGCAGTACTTC.

This chain links TRBV30 with TRBJ2-5; possible D gene TRBD1, 6 bases. The tail of the sequence fits TRBJ2-7 better, so the J call may be wrong. Germline CDR1 is GTSNPN and CDR2 is SVGIG (reference sequence). CDR3 length: 14 amino acids. The CDR3 coding sequence is TGTGCCTGGAGTGTAGGGGGTTTAGGATACGAGCAGTACTTC. This sequence encodes CAWSVGGLGYEQYF.

Only one count was recorded for this clone. The chain couples TRBV28 to TRBJ1-2; D is unresolved. V lost 8 bases, J lost 4 bases, and 14 bases lay in between. The germline CDR1 and CDR2 sequences are MDHEN and SYDVKM. The CDR3 spans 13 residues. The CDR3 loop is CASGSGYSYGYTF. In DNA, the CDR3 is TGTGCCAGCGGGTCCGGGTATAGCTATGGCTACACCTTC.

J is TRBJ1-1 and V is TRBV7-3; maybe TRBD1 (5 bases). The germline V gene has CDR1 SGHTA and CDR2 FQGTGA. The length of the CDR3 is 14 residues. Trimming cost V 1 base and J 2 bases, with 8 bases left between them. CDR3 DNA: TGTGCCAGCAGCTTAAGGGGGACTAACACTGAAGCTTTCTTT. Protein product: CASSLRGTNTEAFF.

The chain has TRBV13 and TRBJ2-5, with 8 positions matching TRBD1. The J call may be faulty, since TRBJ2-7 better matches the DNA end. CDR1 is PRHDT, CDR2 FYEKMQ, per germline (reference sequence). CDR3 size: 18 residues. CDR3 sequence (DNA): TGTGCCAGCAGCTTGCGCAGGGGGCTGGCTAGCGTACCCTACGAGCAGTACTTC. It yields the protein CASSLRRGLASVPYEQYF.

The chain has TRBV7-3 and TRBJ2-7; a weak D match, TRBD2 (5 bases). Trimming left V 5 bases short and J 3 bases short, with 11 bases between. Germline-derived CDR1 and CDR2 are SGHTA and FQGTGA. This CDR3 has 13 amino acids. In DNA form, the CDR3 reads TGTGCCAGCAGCATAAACCGGGACTACGAGCAGTACTTC. Translated, it gives CASSINRDYEQYF.

In its sample, this clone was seen once. The CDR3 loop reads CSVMGQGSTGELFF. CDR3 DNA sequence: TGCAGCGTTATGGGACAGGGAAGCACCGGGGAGCTGTTTTTT. The chain uses TRBV29-1 and TRBJ2-2, with 9 bases fitting TRBD1. The CDR3 is 14 amino acids. CDR1 is SQVTM, CDR2 ANQGSEA, per germline. V lost 5 bases to trimming and J lost 4 bases; unmatched junction nucleotides: 5.

CDR3 bases: TGTGCCAGCAGTTACCCTTTCGAGCAGTACTTC. Translated, it gives CASSYPFEQYF. The V call is TRBV6-5, the J call TRBJ2-7; D is uncertain. The CDR3 is 11 amino acids. Trimming removed 2 bases at V and 6 bases at J, with 5 bases between. CDR1 and CDR2 (germline): MNHEY, SVGAGI.

V and J are TRBV5-8 and TRBJ2-7, with a tentative D call TRBD2 (5 bases). The CDR3 totals 15 residues. The germline V gene encodes CDR1 SGHTS and CDR2 YDEGEE. V lost 4 bases and J lost 3, with 17 bases in between. CDR3 in DNA: TGTGCCAGCAGCCCACGCGAGGGCCGAGTCTACGAGCAGTACTTC. Its translation: CASSPREGRVYEQYF.

Comments on this clone: Other DNA sequences within the sample encode an identical CDR3. V and J are TRBV7-9 and TRBJ2-7; D uncertain. Germline V gene sequence: CDR1 SEHNR, CDR2 FQNEAQ (reference sequence). This CDR3 contains 12 residues. Trimming removed 1 base from V and 4 bases from J, with 5 bases in between. Here the CDR3 reads CASSLELYEQYF. Written as DNA, the CDR3 is TGTGCCAGCAGCTTAGAACTATACGAGCAGTACTTC.